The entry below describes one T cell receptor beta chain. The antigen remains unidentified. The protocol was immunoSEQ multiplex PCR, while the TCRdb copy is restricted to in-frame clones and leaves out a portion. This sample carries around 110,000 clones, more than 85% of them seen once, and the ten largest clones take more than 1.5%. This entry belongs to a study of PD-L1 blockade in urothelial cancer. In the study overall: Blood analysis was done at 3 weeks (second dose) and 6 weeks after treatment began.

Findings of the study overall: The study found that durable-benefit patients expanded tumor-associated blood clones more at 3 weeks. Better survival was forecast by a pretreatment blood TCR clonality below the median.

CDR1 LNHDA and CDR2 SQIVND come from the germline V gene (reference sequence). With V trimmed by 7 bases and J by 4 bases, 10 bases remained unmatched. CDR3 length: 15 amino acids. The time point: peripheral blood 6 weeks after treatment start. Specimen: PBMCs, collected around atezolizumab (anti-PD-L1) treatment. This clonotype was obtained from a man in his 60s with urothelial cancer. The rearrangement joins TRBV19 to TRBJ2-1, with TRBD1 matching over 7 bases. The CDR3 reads CASNPQGQGYNEQFF. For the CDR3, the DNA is TGTGCCAGTAACCCACAGGGGCAGGGATACAATGAGCAGTTCTTC.